This passage covers 20 T cell receptor beta chains from one sample sequenced in a study of blood T cell repertoires in COVID-19. TCRdb keeps only in-frame clones here, not all; method: immunoSEQ multiplex PCR. The sample shows fewer than 130,000 clones, 70% to 85% of them seen only once. Material for sequencing was peripheral blood. The receptors come from a man in his 70s with active or convalescent COVID-19.

This rearrangement joins TRBV25-1 to TRBJ1-5, with 10 bases matching TRBD1. The V gene's germline CDR1 is MGHDK and CDR2 SYGVNS. The length of the CDR3 is 16 residues. Trimming cost V 2 bases and J 3 bases; bases outside gene matches: 4. CDR3 residues: CASSEAGTGVNQPQHF. The CDR3 nucleotides read TGTGCCAGCAGTGAAGCCGGGACAGGGGTCAATCAGCCCCAGCATTTT.

The V and J genes are TRBV5-1 and TRBJ2-5, with D possibly being TRBD1 (6 bases). Per the germline V gene, CDR1 is SGHRS and CDR2 is YFSETQ. The V end lost 4 bases, the J end lost 4 bases, and 11 bases lay between the germline ends. This CDR3 is 13 amino acids long. The DNA for the CDR3 is TGCGCCAGCAGCGTCGGGACATTAGAGACCCAGTACTTC. The encoded protein is CASSVGTLETQYF.

V and J are TRBV28 and TRBJ2-5, with 8 nucleotides matching TRBD1. Trimming took 5 bases from V and 3 from J; bases not matched to a gene: 8. The CDR3 covers 15 residues. Germline V lookup: CDR1 MDHEN, CDR2 SYDVKM. This CDR3 reads CASSTTGTGEETQYF. As DNA, the CDR3 is TGTGCCAGCAGTACGACCGGGACAGGAGAAGAGACCCAGTACTTC.

This clone appeared once. V is TRBV5-1 and J is TRBJ1-4, with D possibly being TRBD1 (6 bases). Germline values: CDR1 SGHRS, CDR2 YFSETQ. This CDR3 is built from 14 residues. V lost 7 bases, J lost 6 bases, and 16 bases lay in between. This CDR3 is CASRTGSRDEKLFF. In DNA form, the CDR3 reads TGCGCCAGCCGCACAGGGTCTCGGGATGAAAAACTGTTTTTT.

This rearrangement joins TRBV2 to TRBJ1-5; no definite D call. The CDR3 covers 12 residues. The germline gives CDR1 SNHLY, CDR2 FYNNEI. The CDR3 loop is CASARDAEPQHF. In DNA form, the CDR3 reads TGTGCGAGCGCCCGGGATGCGGAGCCCCAGCATTTT.

V gene TRBV10-3 combines with J gene TRBJ2-1; 8 positions agree with TRBD2. CDR1 and CDR2 (germline): ENHRY, SYGVKD. CDR3 length: 17 residues. The trim removed 0 bases at V and 7 bases at J, leaving 11 bases unmatched. CDR3 sequence reads: CAISESVSGGPINEQFF. As DNA, the CDR3 is TGTGCCATCAGTGAGTCAGTGTCGGGAGGGCCTATAAATGAGCAGTTCTTC.

With respect to this clone: This sequence may be a read error, since a much larger clone differs from it by one base. Other DNA sequences in the sample encode the same CDR3. The rearrangement joins TRBV5-1 to TRBJ1-6; D may be TRBD1 (5 bases). The germline CDR1 and CDR2 sequences are SGHRS and YFSETQ. The CDR3 covers 14 residues. V dropped 0 bases and J dropped 7 bases, with 8 bases sitting between them. The CDR3 sequence is CASSLGGGNSPLHF. The DNA for the CDR3 is TGCGCCAGCAGCTTGGGGGGGGGAAATTCACCCCTCCACTTT.

The genes are TRBV28 and TRBJ1-6; 10 bases line up with TRBD1. CDR1 MDHEN and CDR2 SYDVKM come from the germline V gene. J lost 10 bases, V lost 1 base, and 7 bases had no gene match. The CDR3 contains 16 residues. Here the CDR3 reads CASSLFPGQGESPLHF. In nucleotides, the CDR3 is TGTGCCAGCAGTTTATTTCCTGGACAGGGGGAATCACCCCTCCACTTT.

The chain recombines TRBV7-9 with TRBJ1-5, with D possibly TRBD1 on 6 matching bases. Germline V gene sequence: CDR1 SEHNR, CDR2 FQNEAQ (reference sequence). The CDR3 runs 16 residues. Trimming removed 1 base at V and 1 base at J, with 11 bases between. CDR3 residues: CASSLEPGASNQPQHF. The DNA for the CDR3 is TGTGCCAGCAGCTTAGAACCAGGGGCAAGCAATCAGCCCCAGCATTTT.

The chain joins TRBV25-1 to TRBJ1-2; D remains unclear. Germline V gives CDR1 MGHDK, CDR2 SYGVNS. The CDR3 is 12 residues long. The germline V and J ends were trimmed by 5 bases and 2 bases, with 6 bases remaining between them. Written as DNA, the CDR3 is TGTGCCAGCAGTCGAGGGAACTATGGCTACACCTTC. This codes for CASSRGNYGYTF.

V is TRBV27 and J is TRBJ1-4; D might be TRBD1 (6 bases). The CDR3 is 13 amino acids. The V gene's germline CDR1 is MNHEY and CDR2 SMNVEV (reference sequence). V was clipped by 6 bases and J by 6 bases, with 11 bases between them. The CDR3 reads CASRQGWDEKLFF. The CDR3 nucleotides are TGTGCCAGCAGACAGGGATGGGATGAAAAACTGTTTTTT.

This clone has just a few counts. V and J are TRBV2 and TRBJ2-3; D is uncertain. Per the germline V gene, CDR1 is SNHLY and CDR2 is FYNNEI. V lost 6 bases and J lost 6, with 16 bases in between. CDR3 size: 14 residues. The chain's CDR3 is CASRRLEVGDTQYF. CDR3 nucleotides: TGTGCCAGCAGGAGGCTAGAGGTTGGGGATACGCAGTATTTT. The full variable domain, its missing parts supplied by reference TRBV2 and TRBJ2-3, is EPEVTQTPSHQVTQMGQEVILRCVPISNHLYFYWYRQILGQKVEFLVSFYNNEISEKSEIFDDQFSVERPDGSNFTLKIRSTKLEDSAMYFCASRRLEVGDTQYFGPGTRLTVL.

V usage is TRBV11-2 and J usage is TRBJ2-1; 9 bases align to TRBD2. The ends lost 1 base at V and 10 bases at J; junction bases unmatched: 2. The germline CDR1 and CDR2 sequences are SGHAT and FQNNGV. The CDR3 is made up of 13 amino acids. CDR3 sequence: CASSLGGREEQFF. CDR3 in DNA: TGTGCCAGCAGCTTAGGCGGGAGGGAGGAGCAGTTCTTC. Full variable domain (remainder filled in from reference TRBV11-2 and TRBJ2-1): EAGVAQSPRYKIIEKRQSVAFWCNPISGHATLYWYQQILGQGPKLLIQFQNNGVVDDSQLPKDRFSAERLKGVDSTLKIQPAKLEDSAVYLCASSLGGREEQFFGPGTRLTVL.

This chain connects TRBV24-1 to TRBJ2-5, with 8 nucleotides matching TRBD1. This CDR3 comprises 13 residues. V trimming: 5 bases; J trimming: 5 bases; junction bases outside the gene matches: 3. Germline loops: CDR1 KGHDR, CDR2 SFDVKD. The CDR3 is CATSGRGLETQYF. CDR3 in DNA: TGTGCCACCAGTGGCAGGGGGCTGGAGACCCAGTACTTC.

The chain employs TRBV15 and TRBJ2-3, with D possibly being TRBD1 (6 bases). The CDR3 totals 14 residues. V was shortened by 3 bases and J by 2 bases, with 9 bases between the two germline ends. Germline CDR1 is LNHNV and CDR2 is YYDKDF (reference sequence). CDR3 DNA sequence: TGTGCCACCAGCAGTGGACAGTACACAGATACGCAGTATTTT. This translates into CATSSGQYTDTQYF.

The chain combines TRBV7-9 with TRBJ1-1; 7 bases map to TRBD1. This CDR3 has 14 residues. V shed 2 bases and J 4 bases; nucleotides not matched to a gene: 4. The V gene's germline CDR1 is SEHNR and CDR2 FQNEAQ (reference sequence). CDR3 region: CASSLNQGVTEAFF. CDR3 DNA: TGTGCCAGCAGCTTAAATCAGGGGGTCACTGAAGCTTTCTTT.

The rearrangement joins TRBV7-9 to TRBJ2-5; 8 bases are a match to TRBD2. Germline CDR1 is SEHNR and CDR2 is FQNEAQ (reference sequence). The CDR3 totals 16 residues. Trimming took 1 base from V and 5 from J; bases not matched to a gene: 9. CDR3: CASSLEVSGVAETQYF. Here the CDR3 DNA reads TGTGCCAGCAGCTTAGAGGTTAGCGGGGTGGCGGAGACCCAGTACTTC.

The CDR3, as DNA: TGTGCCACCAGTAACGGAGACCCACGACGGACAGATACGCAGTATTTT. Translation: CATSNGDPRRTDTQYF. The chain recombines TRBV15 with TRBJ2-3; D gene ambiguous. V was shortened by 6 bases and J by 3 bases, with 19 bases between the two germline ends. The CDR3 loop spans 16 amino acids. Germline V CDR1 and CDR2: LNHNV, YYDKDF (reference sequence).

V usage is TRBV5-6 and J usage is TRBJ1-1, with 9 bases matching TRBD1. This CDR3 spans 15 amino acids. V lost 0 bases to trimming and J lost 5 bases; unmatched junction nucleotides: 5. Per the germline V gene, CDR1 is SGHDT and CDR2 is YYEEEE. CDR3 loop: CASSLVGTGNTEAFF. For the CDR3, the DNA is TGTGCCAGCAGCTTGGTTGGGACAGGGAATACTGAAGCTTTCTTT.

There are a few counts of this clone. V gene TRBV29-1 combines with J gene TRBJ1-6; 7 bases line up with TRBD1. V was pared by 4 bases and J by 8 bases, with 8 bases of the junction left unmatched. Germline V gives CDR1 SQVTM, CDR2 ANQGSEA. This CDR3 is 14 amino acids long. CDR3 sequence reads: CSVGEGAGDSPLHF. CDR3 DNA: TGCAGCGTTGGTGAGGGGGCAGGGGATTCACCCCTCCACTTT.